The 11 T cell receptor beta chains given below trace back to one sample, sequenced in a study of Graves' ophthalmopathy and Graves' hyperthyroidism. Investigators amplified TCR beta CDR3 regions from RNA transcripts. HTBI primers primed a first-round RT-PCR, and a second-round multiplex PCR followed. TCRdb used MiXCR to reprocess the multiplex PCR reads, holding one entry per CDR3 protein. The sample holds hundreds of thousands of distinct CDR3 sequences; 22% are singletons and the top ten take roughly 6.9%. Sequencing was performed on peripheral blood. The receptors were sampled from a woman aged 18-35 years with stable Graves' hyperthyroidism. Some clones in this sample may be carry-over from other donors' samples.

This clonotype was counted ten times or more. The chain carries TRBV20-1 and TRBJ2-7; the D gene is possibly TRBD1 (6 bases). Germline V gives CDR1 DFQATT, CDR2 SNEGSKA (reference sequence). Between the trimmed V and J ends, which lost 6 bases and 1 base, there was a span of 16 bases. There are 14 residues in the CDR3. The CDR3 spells CSAPAGDSSYEQYF. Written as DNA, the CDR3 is TGCAGTGCCCCTGCAGGGGATTCTTCCTACGAGCAGTACTTC.

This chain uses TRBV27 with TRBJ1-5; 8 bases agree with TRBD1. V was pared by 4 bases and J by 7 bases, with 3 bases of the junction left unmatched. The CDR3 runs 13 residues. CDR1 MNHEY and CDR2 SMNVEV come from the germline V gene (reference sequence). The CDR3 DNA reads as TGTGCCAGCAGTTGGACAGGGAAACAGCCCCAGCATTTT. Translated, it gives CASSWTGKQPQHF.

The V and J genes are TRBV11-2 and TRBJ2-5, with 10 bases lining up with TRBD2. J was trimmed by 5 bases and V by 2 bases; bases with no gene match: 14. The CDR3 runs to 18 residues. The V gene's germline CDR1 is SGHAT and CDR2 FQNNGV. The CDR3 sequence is CASSLIWLAGGQAETQYF. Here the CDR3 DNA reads TGTGCCAGCAGCTTAATATGGTTAGCGGGAGGTCAGGCGGAGACCCAGTACTTC. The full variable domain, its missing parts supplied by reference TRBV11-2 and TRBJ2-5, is EAGVAQSPRYKIIEKRQSVAFWCNPISGHATLYWYQQILGQGPKLLIQFQNNGVVDDSQLPKDRFSAERLKGVDSTLKIQPAKLEDSAVYLCASSLIWLAGGQAETQYFGPGTRLLVL.

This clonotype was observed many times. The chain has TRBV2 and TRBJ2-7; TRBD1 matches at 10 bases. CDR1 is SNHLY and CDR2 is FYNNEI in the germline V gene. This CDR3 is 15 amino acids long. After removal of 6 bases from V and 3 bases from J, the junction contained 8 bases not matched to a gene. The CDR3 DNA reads TGTGCCAGCAGCCCTGGACAGGGGGGGAACTACGAGCAGTACTTC. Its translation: CASSPGQGGNYEQYF.

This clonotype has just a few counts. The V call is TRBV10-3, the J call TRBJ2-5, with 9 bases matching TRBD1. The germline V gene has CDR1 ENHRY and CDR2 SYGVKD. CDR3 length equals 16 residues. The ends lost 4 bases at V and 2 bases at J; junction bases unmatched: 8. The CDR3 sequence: CAISAGQGNIQETQYF. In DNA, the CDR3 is TGTGCCATCAGTGCGGGACAGGGAAATATTCAAGAGACCCAGTACTTC.

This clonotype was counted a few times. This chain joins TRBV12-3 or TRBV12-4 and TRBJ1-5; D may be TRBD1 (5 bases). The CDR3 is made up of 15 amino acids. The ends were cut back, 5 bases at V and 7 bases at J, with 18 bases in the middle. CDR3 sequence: CASSTQFGGGQPQHF. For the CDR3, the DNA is TGTGCCAGCAGTACACAATTTGGGGGAGGCCAGCCCCAGCATTTT.

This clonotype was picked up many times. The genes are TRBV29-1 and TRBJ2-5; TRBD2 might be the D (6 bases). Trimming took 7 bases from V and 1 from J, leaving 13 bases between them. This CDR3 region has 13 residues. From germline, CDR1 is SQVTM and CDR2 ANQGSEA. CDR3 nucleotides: TGCAGCGCTGCGGGGACCCCCCAAGAGACCCAGTACTTC. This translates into CSAAGTPQETQYF.

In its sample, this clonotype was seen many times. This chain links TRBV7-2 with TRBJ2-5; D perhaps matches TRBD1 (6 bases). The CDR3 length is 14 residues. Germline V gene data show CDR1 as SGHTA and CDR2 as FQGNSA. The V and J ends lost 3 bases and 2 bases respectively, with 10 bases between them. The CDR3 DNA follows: TGTGCCAGCAGCTTTCGACAGGCTCAAGAGACCCAGTACTTC. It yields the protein CASSFRQAQETQYF.

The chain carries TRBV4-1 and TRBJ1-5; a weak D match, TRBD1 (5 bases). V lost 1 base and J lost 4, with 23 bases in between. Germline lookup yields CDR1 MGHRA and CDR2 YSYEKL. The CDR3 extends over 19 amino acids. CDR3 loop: CASSQVGLRDDRLNQPQHF. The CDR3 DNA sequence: TGCGCCAGCAGCCAAGTAGGACTCCGAGACGACAGATTAAATCAGCCCCAGCATTTT.

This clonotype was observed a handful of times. The CDR3 protein is CASRQQENTGELFF. As DNA, the CDR3 is TGTGCCAGCAGACAACAGGAGAACACCGGGGAGCTGTTTTTT. The V gene is TRBV12-3 or TRBV12-4, the J gene TRBJ2-2, with a tentative D call TRBD1 (5 bases). The CDR3 consists of 14 residues. V gave up 6 bases and J gave up 1 base, with 9 bases separating them.

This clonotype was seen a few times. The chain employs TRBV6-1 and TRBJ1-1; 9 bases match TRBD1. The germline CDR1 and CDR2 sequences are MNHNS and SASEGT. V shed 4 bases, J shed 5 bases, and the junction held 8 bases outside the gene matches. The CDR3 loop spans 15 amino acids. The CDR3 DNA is TGTGCCAGCAGTGCCCCGGGACAGGGAGAAACTGAAGCTTTCTTT. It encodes CASSAPGQGETEAFF.